A selection of T cell receptor beta chains follows, all from one sample in a study of T cell responses to AZD1222 COVID-19 vaccine. Sequenced by immunoSEQ multiplex PCR; TCRdb stores in-frame clones only, minus some. The table lists 150,000 or so clones, more than 90% of them singletons. Material: peripheral blood, obtained 28 days after the second AZD1222 dose. Every receptor here comes from an adult who received the AZD1222 COVID-19 vaccine. The CDR3 runs from the conserved cysteine through the conserved F or W. A D gene is named only where the DNA matches it firmly. Clone size appears in some rows only: once, few, many, or a class for an expanded clone.

CDR3aa | CDR3nt | j_gene | v_gene | d_gene | abundance
CASSLGEYEQYF | TGTGCCAGCAGCTTGGGCGAGTACGAGCAGTACTTC | TRBJ2-7 | TRBV7-9 | . | few
CASSAIGVEGSYEQYF | TGTGCCAGCAGTGCCATAGGGGTAGAGGGCTCCTACGAGCAGTACTTC | TRBJ2-7 | TRBV2 | . | .
CASSFQGNTEAFF | TGTGCCAGCAGCTTTCAGGGGAACACTGAAGCTTTCTTT | TRBJ1-1 | TRBV7-3 | . | .
CASSVSGDRETQYF | TGTGCCAGCAGCGTATCCGGGGACAGAGAGACCCAGTACTTC | TRBJ2-5 | TRBV9 | TRBD1 | .
CASRVRGLNQPQHF | TGTGCCAGCAGGGTTCGAGGGCTCAATCAGCCCCAGCATTTT | TRBJ1-5 | TRBV6-5 | . | .
CASSFRDRALREQYF | TGTGCCAGCAGCTTCCGGGACAGGGCCCTGAGGGAGCAGTACTTC | TRBJ2-7 | TRBV3-1/TRBV3-2 | TRBD1 | .
CASSFLNERQGKNIQYF | TGTGCCAGCAGCTTTTTGAATGAAAGACAGGGTAAAAACATTCAGTACTTC | TRBJ2-4 | TRBV13 | TRBD1 | .
CASSPDTHSPLHF | TGCGCCAGCAGCCCGGACACTCATTCACCCCTCCACTTT | TRBJ1-6 | TRBV5-1 | . | .
CASSQVYPGNTIYF | TGCGCCAGCAGCCAAGTTTACCCTGGAAACACCATATATTTT | TRBJ1-3 | TRBV4-1 | . | .
CASSREVNQPQHF | TGTGCCAGCTCACGGGAAGTCAATCAGCCCCAGCATTTT | TRBJ1-5 | TRBV18 | . | .
CASSGGARGHLNYGYTF | TGTGCCAGCAGCGGCGGGGCCAGGGGCCATTTAAACTATGGCTACACCTTC | TRBJ1-2 | TRBV7-9 | . | .
CAWRPVVGLNQPQHF | TGTGCCTGGAGACCCGTAGTGGGTCTTAATCAGCCCCAGCATTTT | TRBJ1-5 | TRBV30 | . | .
CASSLGPRQEMTSGVAYNEQFF | TGTGCCAGCAGTTTAGGCCCCCGGCAGGAAATGACTAGCGGAGTCGCCTACAATGAGCAGTTCTTC | TRBJ2-1 | TRBV28 | TRBD2 | .
CASSPDRTRDGGNFGETQYF | TGTGCCAGCTCACCCGACCGAACCAGGGATGGCGGAAACTTTGGGGAGACCCAGTACTTC | TRBJ2-5 | TRBV18 | . | .
CASSRLYRDEQYF | TGTGCCAGCAGTCGGCTCTATCGAGACGAGCAGTACTTC | TRBJ2-7 | TRBV12-3/TRBV12-4 | . | .
CASRQTSGNTGELFF | TGTGCCAGCAGGCAAACTAGCGGGAACACCGGGGAGCTGTTTTTT | TRBJ2-2 | TRBV6-5 | TRBD2 | .
CASSIAFGLAGTYNEQFF | TGTGCCAGTAGTATTGCTTTTGGACTAGCGGGGACCTACAATGAGCAGTTCTTC | TRBJ2-1 | TRBV19 | TRBD2 | .
CASSLMGQGELF | TGTGCCAGCAGTTTAATGGGACAGGGGGAGCTCTTC | TRBJ2-1 | TRBV12-3/TRBV12-4 | TRBD1 | .
CASSTGQPYGYTF | TGCGCCAGCAGCACGGGACAGCCGTATGGCTACACCTTC | TRBJ1-2 | TRBV5-1 | TRBD1 | .
CASSQPPGDYGYTF | TGTGCCAGCAGCCAGCCTCCGGGTGACTATGGCTACACCTTC | TRBJ1-2 | TRBV3-1/TRBV3-2 | . | .
CASSRTVPSGNTIYF | TGTGCCAGCAGCCGAACGGTGCCCTCTGGAAACACCATATATTTT | TRBJ1-3 | TRBV6-5 | . | .
CASSEAAGLGVGTEAFF | TGTGCCAGCAGTGAAGCGGCAGGGCTGGGGGTGGGCACTGAAGCTTTCTTT | TRBJ1-1 | TRBV6-1 | . | .
CASSLQTGTNTEAFF | TGTGCCAGCAGTTTACAGACAGGGACCAACACTGAAGCTTTCTTT | TRBJ1-1 | TRBV28 | TRBD1 | .
CAIGTFATYNEQFF | TGTGCCATTGGGACCTTCGCTACTTACAATGAGCAGTTCTTC | TRBJ2-1 | TRBV28 | . | .
CASSFNGVYEQYF | TGTGCCAGCAGCTTTAACGGAGTCTACGAGCAGTACTTC | TRBJ2-7 | TRBV11-2 | . | .
CASSVGLAGGAGSTGELFF | TGTGCCAGCAGCGTAGGACTAGCGGGAGGGGCCGGGAGCACCGGGGAGCTGTTTTTT | TRBJ2-2 | TRBV9 | TRBD2 | .
CASSLGGWEGYTF | TGTGCCAGCAGCTTGGGGGGATGGGAGGGCTACACCTTC | TRBJ1-2 | TRBV5-5 | . | .
CAWSLTSGLTDTQYF | TGTGCCTGGAGTCTTACTAGCGGCCTCACAGATACGCAGTATTTT | TRBJ2-3 | TRBV30 | TRBD2 | .
CAWGVGGETQYF | TGTGCCTGGGGGGTAGGCGGGGAGACCCAGTACTTC | TRBJ2-5 | TRBV30 | . | .
CATSRDIGTGEGNEQFF | TGTGCCACCAGCAGAGATATTGGGACGGGAGAGGGGAATGAGCAGTTCTTC | TRBJ2-1 | TRBV15 | . | .
CASSEDGHNEQFF | TGTGCCAGCAGTGAGGACGGACACAATGAGCAGTTCTTC | TRBJ2-1 | TRBV6-1 | . | .
CASSLRSGSSYEQYF | TGTGCCAGCAGCTTACGTAGCGGGAGCTCGTACGAGCAGTACTTC | TRBJ2-7 | TRBV9 | TRBD2 | .
CASKRQTPYNEQFF | TGTGCCAGCAAACGGCAAACCCCCTACAATGAGCAGTTCTTC | TRBJ2-1 | TRBV28 | . | .
CAWSVNSGSYEQYF | TGTGCCTGGAGTGTTAATAGCGGCAGCTACGAGCAGTACTTC | TRBJ2-7 | TRBV30 | . | .
CASSLGRTGDGTEAFF | TGCGCCAGCAGCTTGGGCCGGACAGGGGACGGCACTGAAGCTTTCTTT | TRBJ1-1 | TRBV5-1 | TRBD1 | .
CASRVGLAGGPNNEQFF | TGTGCCAGCAGAGTCGGACTAGCGGGAGGGCCAAACAATGAGCAGTTCTTC | TRBJ2-1 | TRBV2 | TRBD2 | .
CASSASQGGGGGEQYF | TGTGCCAGCAGCGCGTCACAGGGGGGCGGCGGAGGCGAGCAGTACTTC | TRBJ2-7 | TRBV7-9 | TRBD1 | .
CASSERLAGTYEQYF | TGTGCCAGCAGTGAAAGACTAGCGGGCACCTACGAGCAGTACTTC | TRBJ2-7 | TRBV6-1 | TRBD2 | .
CASSPAVGGSHNEQFF | TGCGCCAGCAGCCCGGCTGTGGGCGGGAGTCACAATGAGCAGTTCTTC | TRBJ2-1 | TRBV5-1 | TRBD2 | .
CASSQEKGGWRKIDTGELFF | TGTGCCAGCAGCCAAGAGAAGGGCGGGTGGAGGAAGATTGACACCGGGGAGCTGTTTTTT | TRBJ2-2 | TRBV3-1/TRBV3-2 | . | .
CAWRGTGLINSPLHF | TGTGCCTGGAGGGGAACGGGACTGATTAATTCACCCCTCCACTTT | TRBJ1-6 | TRBV30 | . | .
CASSLGLGGINSPLHF | TGTGCCAGCAGCTTAGGCCTAGGTGGCATTAATTCACCCCTCCACTTT | TRBJ1-6 | TRBV13 | . | .
CASSQYRDPETQYF | TGTGCCAGCAGCCAGTACAGGGATCCAGAGACCCAGTACTTC | TRBJ2-5 | TRBV9 | . | once
CASSLGTGTTNEKLFF | TGTGCCAGCAGCTTGGGGACAGGGACAACTAATGAAAAACTGTTTTTT | TRBJ1-4 | TRBV7-9 | TRBD1 | .
CASSLTQSHYGYTF | TGTGCCAGCAGCTTGACCCAGTCGCACTATGGCTACACCTTC | TRBJ1-2 | TRBV7-9 | . | .
CASSFRYERDEKLFF | TGTGCCAGCAGCTTCCGGTATGAGAGGGATGAAAAACTGTTTTTT | TRBJ1-4 | TRBV7-9 | . | .
CASSKVGEAFF | TGTGCCAGCAGCAAAGTGGGGGAGGCTTTCTTT | TRBJ1-1 | TRBV21-1 | . | .
CASSQESTDTGNTIYF | TGTGCCAGCAGCCAAGAAAGTACAGATACTGGAAACACCATATATTTT | TRBJ1-3 | TRBV3-1/TRBV3-2 | . | .
CATFRYRSGNSPLHF | TGTGCCACCTTTCGATATCGCAGTGGGAATTCACCCCTCCACTTT | TRBJ1-6 | TRBV24-1 | . | once
CASSLGTEAFF | TGTGCCAGCAGCCTCGGGACTGAAGCTTTCTTT | TRBJ1-1 | TRBV6-2/TRBV6-3 | . | .
CASSPGPERNQPQHF | TGCGCCAGCAGCCCGGGACCCGAGCGCAATCAGCCCCAGCATTTT | TRBJ1-5 | TRBV5-1 | . | .
CASSAGISGNTIYF | TGTGCCAGCAGTGCGGGGATCTCTGGAAACACCATATATTTT | TRBJ1-3 | TRBV9 | . | .
CASQPGTSGSNEQFF | TGCGCCAGCCAACCAGGGACTAGCGGGAGCAATGAGCAGTTCTTC | TRBJ2-1 | TRBV10-1 | TRBD2 | .
CASSLLAGGQNTEAFF | TGTGCCAGCAGCTTATTGGCAGGGGGTCAGAACACTGAAGCTTTCTTT | TRBJ1-1 | TRBV7-8 | TRBD1 | .
CASSFSGNTGELFF | TGCGCCAGCAGCTTTAGCGGGAATACCGGGGAGCTGTTTTTT | TRBJ2-2 | TRBV5-1 | TRBD2 | .
CASSPPTGSSYEQYF | TGTGCCAGCAGCCCTCCCACAGGGTCGTCCTACGAGCAGTACTTC | TRBJ2-7 | TRBV9 | . | .
CAWSERRTGEDQPQHF | TGTGCCTGGAGTGAGCGGAGGACAGGGGAAGATCAGCCCCAGCATTTT | TRBJ1-5 | TRBV30 | TRBD1 | .
CASSLDGVGDEQFF | TGCGCCAGCAGCTTGGACGGGGTAGGGGATGAGCAGTTCTTC | TRBJ2-1 | TRBV5-1 | . | .
CAWNFFGLAGGNEQFF | TGTGCCTGGAACTTTTTTGGGCTAGCGGGAGGCAATGAGCAGTTCTTC | TRBJ2-1 | TRBV30 | TRBD2 | .
CASSLGANQPQHF | TGTGCTAGCAGCTTAGGAGCAAATCAGCCCCAGCATTTT | TRBJ1-5 | TRBV7-7 | . | once